One T cell receptor (beta chain) is described in this entry. Its target is not known. The data stem from a study of graft-versus-host responses after intestinal transplantation. Study-level information: As for transplant type, recipients had multivisceral, liver-intestinal, or isolated intestinal grafts. All recipients were given anti-thymocyte globulin induction, and tacrolimus and steroids were then administered for around three years.

TCRdb's copy holds only in-frame clones and misses some; the assay was immunoSEQ multiplex PCR. This sample has tens of thousands of clones, with over 75% found just once. Germline assignment: CDR1 MGHDK and CDR2 SYGVNS. V lost 8 bases and J lost 3; bases outside the gene matches: 7. This CDR3 comprises 15 residues. Study-wide findings and caveats: Researchers found GvH clones in recipient marrow, and some showed up first in ileum or blood.

The V and J genes are TRBV25-1 and TRBJ2-2; TRBD1 matches at 9 bases. Sequencing used unstimulated CD4+ T cells sorted from spleen or lymph node cells, obtained before transplant. This sequence was found in a human donor who was the organ donor for an intestinal transplant. The CDR3 protein is CASENRGLHTGELFF. CDR3 DNA: TGTGCCAGCGAAAACAGGGGGCTACACACCGGGGAGCTGTTTTTT.